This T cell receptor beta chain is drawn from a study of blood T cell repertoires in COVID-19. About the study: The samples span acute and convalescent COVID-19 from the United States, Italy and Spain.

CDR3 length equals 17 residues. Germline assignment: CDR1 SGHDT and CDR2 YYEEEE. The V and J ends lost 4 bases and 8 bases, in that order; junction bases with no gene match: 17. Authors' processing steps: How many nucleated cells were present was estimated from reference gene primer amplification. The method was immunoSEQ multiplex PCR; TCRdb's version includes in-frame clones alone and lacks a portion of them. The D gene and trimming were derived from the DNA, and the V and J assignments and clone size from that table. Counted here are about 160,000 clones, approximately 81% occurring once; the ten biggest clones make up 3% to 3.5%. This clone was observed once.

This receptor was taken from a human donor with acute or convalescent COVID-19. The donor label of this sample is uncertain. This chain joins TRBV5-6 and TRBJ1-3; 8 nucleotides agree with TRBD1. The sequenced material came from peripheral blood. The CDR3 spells CASSLAPDRVSRDTIYF. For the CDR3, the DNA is TGTGCCAGCAGCCTCGCCCCGGACAGGGTCAGTAGGGACACCATATATTTT.